The entry below describes one T cell receptor (beta chain). Its antigen is unknown. Reasons for excluding patients were uncontrolled infection, other autoimmune disease, pregnancy or lactation. The diagnoses drew upon clinical symptoms, serum thyroxine and TRAb, thyroid ultrasound and orbital computed tomography. TCR beta CDR3 sequences were amplified from RNA transcripts. A first-round RT-PCR of the TCR CDR3 used the HTBI primer set. TCRdb re-called the multiplex PCR reads with MiXCR, one entry per CDR3 protein. The data contain 300,000 to 450,000 distinct CDR3 sequences, less than 20% of them seen just once; the ten biggest clones take up around two fifths. This entry belongs to a study of T cells in Graves' hyperthyroidism and ophthalmopathy. Deletions cut 3 bases from V and 8 bases from J, with 13 bases between. Germline V CDR1 and CDR2: MNHNS, SASEGT. This CDR3 has 14 amino acids. Study observations and caveats: Prediction of ophthalmopathy progression came a median roughly 6.6 months pre-onset. Patients with ophthalmopathy were separated from those with stable hyperthyroidism by a 13 V-J model.

The chain recombines TRBV6-1 with TRBJ1-4, with D tentatively TRBD1 (6 bases). The sequence was collected from a man in his late teens or twenties with Graves' ophthalmopathy. Sequenced input: blood. The CDR3 is CASSERGAREKLFF. The CDR3 bases are TGTGCCAGCAGTGAGCGGGGGGCTCGCGAAAAACTGTTTTTT.